This TCR beta chain was sequenced during a study of OX40 agonist ivuxolimab in advanced cancers. Across the whole study: Patients took ivuxolimab, an agonistic anti-OX40 (CD134) antibody.

The data were produced by immunoSEQ multiplex PCR, yet TCRdb's version contains in-frame clones alone and is incomplete. The data show about 42,000 clones, around 84% seen once. Germline assignment: CDR1 SNHLY and CDR2 FYNNEI. The junction had 4 bases not matched to a gene; V was cut back by 1 base and J by 5 bases. The CDR3 consists of 15 residues. This sequence originates from an adult with an advanced solid tumor such as melanoma, head and neck, liver or kidney cancer. Sequenced here: CD4+ or CD8+ T cells sorted from blood, sampled in a trial of the OX40 agonist ivuxolimab. The V call is TRBV2, the J call TRBJ1-2; 10 bases line up with TRBD1. The CDR3 DNA is TGTGCCAGCAGTGAAGAGGGACAGGGGCTTTATGGCTACACCTTC. Amino acid sequence: CASSEEGQGLYGYTF.